This TCR beta chain was documented in a study of post-analysis software for immune sequencing data. Presence of unique molecular identifiers characterized the TCR beta cDNA libraries. MiXCR, applied by TCRdb to the PCR reads, yields one record per CDR3 protein. In the table there are about 620,000 distinct CDR3 sequences, around 44% of which are singletons. Study outcomes and limitations: Four or five TRBV segments were significantly more frequent in patients than in controls. TRBV5-6, TRBV5-1 and TRBV20-1 were among these segments.

On this clonotype itself: Its target is not known.

V dropped 5 bases and J dropped 2 bases, with 22 bases sitting between them. The germline V gene has CDR1 SGHAT and CDR2 FQNNGV. The CDR3 consists of 19 residues. The chain uses TRBV11-2 and TRBJ2-6; the D gene could be TRBD1 or TRBD2 (6 bases each). The TCR sequence derives from a girl aged 5-17 years with multiple sclerosis. Sequenced sample: blood. CDR3 sequence (DNA): TGTGCCAGCAGCCCCCGGTGGGGGGCTTCACTGGCTGGGGCCAACGTCCTGACTTTC. Encoded protein: CASSPRWGASLAGANVLTF.